This T cell receptor (beta chain) was sequenced in a study of T cell repertoires in cytomegalovirus infection. Study information: As its CMV epitopes, the study selected recently identified HLA-C-restricted and well-studied HLA-B-restricted targets. Carrying CMV and the relevant HLA type showed in public TCR beta signatures.

V lost 2 bases and J lost 1, with 15 bases in between. Per the germline V gene, CDR1 is MNHEY and CDR2 is SMNVEV (reference sequence). This CDR3 spans 16 amino acids. Study-wide points: Summed public TCR beta family frequency identified CMV carriers bearing the relevant HLA. HLA-C-restricted, CMV-specific TCR beta clonotypes were dominant ex vivo.

TCRdb re-derived calls from the reads in MiXCR, one entry per CDR3 protein. This table holds approximately 1,000,000 distinct CDR3 sequences, less than 40% found once. With regard to this clonotype: Its antigen is not known.

The sample here was cultured CD8+ T cells from PBMCs, taken from culture after CMV antigen stimulation. This TCR derives from a human donor in good health (CMV status not recorded). Some clones in this sample may be carry-over from other donors' samples. The rearrangement uses TRBV27 and TRBJ2-7; D perhaps matches TRBD2 (6 bases). The CDR3 DNA reads TGTGCCAGCAGTTTAGCCCTTAGGGACTCTTCCTACGAGCAGTACTTC. Encoded protein: CASSLALRDSSYEQYF.